Shown below are 31 T cell receptor beta chains from a single sample sequenced in a study of cytomegalovirus exposure and HLA in healthy donors. With 60 Vbeta and 13 Jbeta primers, the PCR was carried out. TCRdb's copy holds only in-frame clones and misses some; the assay was immunoSEQ multiplex PCR. The sample shows under 150,000 clones, about 79% of them seen only once. The source material was PBMCs. The origin of the receptors is a female donor in good health and CMV-seropositive.

The J gene is TRBJ1-2, the V gene TRBV6-1, with a weak D call TRBD1 (5 bases). Per germline, CDR1 MNHNS and CDR2 SASEGT. V was trimmed by 7 bases and J by 4 bases, leaving 10 bases between them. This CDR3 comprises 12 residues. In nucleotides, the CDR3 is TGTGCCAGCAACCCAGGGTCCTATGGCTACACCTTC. This encodes CASNPGSYGYTF.

This clone was recorded a few times. The chain links TRBV29-1 to TRBJ2-3; 7 nucleotides align to TRBD2. Per germline, CDR1 SQVTM and CDR2 ANQGSEA. The CDR3 has 15 residues. After removal of 7 bases from V and 2 bases from J, the junction contained 12 bases not matched to a gene. CDR3 DNA: TGCAGCGCGTCCCCTAGCGGAGGACCCACAGATACGCAGTATTTT. Protein: CSASPSGGPTDTQYF.

Of note for this clone: Within the sample, other DNA sequences also encode this same CDR3. This rearrangement joins TRBV9 to TRBJ1-1; 7 bases are shared with TRBD1. V lost 4 bases to trimming and J lost 1 base; unmatched junction nucleotides: 4. The CDR3 spans 14 residues. Germline CDR1 is SGDLS and CDR2 is YYNGEE. The CDR3 reads CASSPGQANTEAFF. CDR3 DNA sequence: TGTGCCAGCAGCCCCGGACAGGCGAACACTGAAGCTTTCTTT.

The rearrangement joins TRBV9 to TRBJ2-1; 8 bases fit TRBD2. Losses at the gene ends were 3 bases for V and 0 bases for J; bases not matched to a gene: 5. In germline, CDR1 is SGDLS, CDR2 YYNGEE. The length of the CDR3 is 16 residues. CDR3 protein: CASSDRSGSSYNEQFF. The CDR3 coding sequence is TGTGCCAGCAGCGACAGAAGCGGGAGCTCCTACAATGAGCAGTTCTTC.

The V and J genes are TRBV11-3 and TRBJ2-3, with D tentatively TRBD1 (7 bases). Germline CDR1 SGHNT, CDR2 YENEEA. V lost 4 bases and J 6 bases, leaving 14 bases between the germline ends. The CDR3 has 14 residues. CDR3 DNA: TGTGCCAGCAGCTCGACAGGGACTCTGGATACGCAGTATTTT. Translating it yields CASSSTGTLDTQYF.

This clone came up a few times. The chain joins TRBV6-4 to TRBJ2-7; 7 bases align to TRBD1. Germline V CDR1 and CDR2: MRHNA, SNTAGT. The CDR3 consists of 20 residues. Losses at the gene ends were 0 bases for V and 4 bases for J; bases not matched to a gene: 21. The CDR3 sequence: CASSDSKLGSVGGQLYEQYF. Here the CDR3 DNA reads TGTGCCAGCAGTGACTCGAAGTTGGGTTCCGTTGGGGGACAGTTATACGAGCAGTACTTC.

This chain uses TRBV5-1 with TRBJ2-3; weak D call: TRBD2 (5 bases). Germline-derived CDR1 and CDR2 are SGHRS and YFSETQ. Trimming took off 5 bases at V and 7 bases at J, with 8 bases between the two ends. The CDR3 covers 11 residues. Written as DNA, the CDR3 is TGCGCCAGCAGGAGACTATATACGCAGTATTTT. Amino acid sequence: CASRRLYTQYF.

This clone was observed a single time. V and J are TRBV10-1 and TRBJ2-7; 7 bases match TRBD1. Looked up from germline, CDR1 is WNHNN and CDR2 is SYGVQD (reference sequence). The CDR3 is made up of 13 amino acids. Losses at the gene ends were 3 bases for V and 6 bases for J; bases not matched to a gene: 5. The CDR3 spells CASSETGASEQYF. CDR3 DNA: TGCGCCAGCAGTGAAACAGGGGCAAGCGAGCAGTACTTC.

The J gene is TRBJ2-1, the V gene TRBV4-1, with a tentative D call TRBD2 (6 bases). This CDR3 contains 14 residues. Germline CDR1 reads MGHRA; CDR2 reads YSYEKL. V was cut by 2 bases and J by 10 bases, with 15 bases left in between. DNA for the CDR3: TGCGCCAGCAGCCAACCCCGGAGGGGCAAAGAGCAGTTCTTC. This encodes CASSQPRRGKEQFF.

This chain uses TRBV27 with TRBJ1-6; possible D gene TRBD1, 5 bases. With 2 bases removed from V and 5 bases from J, the gap between germline ends came to 13 bases. There are 16 residues in the CDR3. Germline V gene lookup returns CDR1 MNHEY and CDR2 SMNVEV (reference sequence). The CDR3 loop reads CASSLGRGPHNSPLHF. The CDR3 DNA is TGTGCCAGCAGTTTAGGGCGGGGACCCCATAATTCACCCCTCCACTTT.

The chain combines TRBV11-2 with TRBJ1-2, with 8 bases aligning to TRBD1. Germline V lookup: CDR1 SGHAT, CDR2 FQNNGV. After removal of 1 base from V and 8 bases from J, the junction contained 9 bases not matched to a gene. The CDR3 spans 15 residues. The CDR3 region has the DNA TGTGCCAGCAGCTTAGGGACCGGGACAGGAGGCGGCTACACCTTC. Residues: CASSLGTGTGGGYTF.

The chain joins TRBV19 to TRBJ2-7, with TRBD1 matching 7 bases. The germline gives CDR1 LNHDA, CDR2 SQIVND (reference sequence). The CDR3 sequence is 15 residues long. J lost 3 bases, V lost 7 bases, and 12 bases had no gene match. Here the CDR3 DNA reads TGTGCCAGTAAGGGGTACCGGGACAGCCTCTACGAGCAGTACTTC. Its protein is CASKGYRDSLYEQYF.

The chain employs TRBV28 and TRBJ2-7; TRBD1 aligns across 10 bases. Looked up from germline, CDR1 is MDHEN and CDR2 is SYDVKM. V was pared by 5 bases and J by 0 bases, with 4 bases of the junction left unmatched. The CDR3 loop spans 15 amino acids. The chain's CDR3 is CASSPRQGASYEQYF. The CDR3, as DNA: TGTGCCAGCAGTCCGAGACAGGGGGCCTCCTACGAGCAGTACTTC. The entire variable domain, with the rest obtained from reference TRBV28 and TRBJ2-7, is as follows: DVKVTQSSRYLVKRTGEKVFLECVQDMDHENMFWYRQDPGLGLRLIYFSYDVKMKEKGDIPEGYSVSREKKERFSLILESASTNQTSMYLCASSPRQGASYEQYFGPGTRLTVT.

V gene TRBV12-2 combines with J gene TRBJ1-5; TRBD1, the D gene given by the table, was not confirmed from the DNA. TRBV12-2 is designated a pseudogene. This CDR3 spans 15 amino acids. CDR3 bases: TGTGCAAGTCGCTTCGACACTTTTAGCAATCAGCCCCAGCATTTT. It translates to CASRFDTFSNQPQHF.

The chain is built from TRBV6-4 and TRBJ2-3; D gene ambiguous. From germline, CDR1 is MRHNA and CDR2 SNTAGT. V was trimmed by 3 bases and J by 3 bases, leaving 10 bases between them. The CDR3 runs 14 residues. CDR3 in DNA: TGTGCCAGCAGTGATATTGGGCGTACAGATACGCAGTATTTT. It translates to CASSDIGRTDTQYF.

This rearrangement joins TRBV7-9 to TRBJ2-5, with 7 bases that match TRBD1. Per germline, CDR1 SEHNR and CDR2 FQNEAQ (reference sequence). This CDR3 region has 15 residues. V dropped 4 bases and J dropped 2; count of bases not matched to a gene: 7. CDR3 DNA: TGTGCCAGCAGCTCAGAGACAGGGCCTCAAGAGACCCAGTACTTC. Encoded protein: CASSSETGPQETQYF. The full variable domain, completed using reference TRBV7-9 and TRBJ2-5, is DTGVSQNPRHKITKRGQNVTFRCDPISEHNRLYWYRQTLGQGPEFLTYFQNEAQLEKSRLLSDRFSAERPKGSFSTLEIQRTEQGDSAMYLCASSSETGPQETQYFGPGTRLLVL.

This clone has only one observation. The chain joins TRBV7-3 to TRBJ2-3; TRBD2 agrees at 8 bases. CDR1 and CDR2 from the germline V gene are SGHTA and FQGTGA. Trimming at V came to 4 bases and at J to 3 bases, leaving 6 bases not matched to a gene. The CDR3 loop spans 15 amino acids. The CDR3 nucleotides are TGTGCCAGCAGCTCTAGCTCTAGCGGGACAGATACGCAGTATTTT. Residues: CASSSSSSGTDTQYF.

The genes are TRBV28 and TRBJ1-2; D remains unclear. The V and J ends lost 6 bases and 6 bases respectively, with 8 bases between them. Germline V gene sequence: CDR1 MDHEN, CDR2 SYDVKM. This CDR3 contains 11 residues. The CDR3 DNA reads TGTGCCAGCAGCGAGCGTGATGGCTACACCTTC. Its translation: CASSERDGYTF.

This clone was observed a few times. The gene calls are TRBV2 and TRBJ1-2; D might be TRBD1 (5 bases). CDR3 length: 15 amino acids. Germline V gene data show CDR1 as SNHLY and CDR2 as FYNNEI. V was shortened by 2 bases and J by 10 bases, with 20 bases between the two germline ends. The CDR3 loop is CASSETGGNDFVYTF. CDR3 DNA sequence: TGTGCCAGCAGTGAAACCGGGGGGAATGATTTTGTCTACACCTTC.

CDR3 bases: TGTGCCAGCAGGCGACTAGCGGGGTCGTCCTACAATGAGCAGTTCTTC. It codes for CASRRLAGSSYNEQFF. The gene calls are TRBV7-9 and TRBJ2-1; 11 bases fit TRBD2. The CDR3 consists of 16 residues. Germline-derived CDR1 and CDR2 are SEHNR and FQNEAQ (reference sequence). J was trimmed by 1 base and V by 6 bases; bases with no gene match: 5.

In this sample, this clone turned up once. The CDR3 loop reads CASSYRGIYNSPLHF. The DNA for the CDR3 is TGTGCCAGCAGCTATAGGGGGATCTATAATTCACCCCTCCACTTT. The rearrangement links TRBV11-2 to TRBJ1-6, with D possibly TRBD1 on 6 matching bases. V dropped 4 bases and J dropped 3 bases, with 10 bases sitting between them. Germline CDR1 and CDR2: SGHAT and FQNNGV. CDR3 length: 15 amino acids.

This clone was detected once. Other DNA sequences in this sample translate to the same CDR3. The chain employs TRBV19 and TRBJ2-1; the match to TRBD1 covers 9 bases. Germline lookup yields CDR1 LNHDA and CDR2 SQIVND (reference sequence). The CDR3 consists of 13 residues. The J segment lost 6 bases and the V segment lost 6 bases, leaving 3 bases of the junction unmatched. Here the CDR3 DNA reads TGTGCCAGTAGCTCGACAGGGGGCAATGAGCAGTTCTTC. Translated: CASSSTGGNEQFF.

The chain combines TRBV13 with TRBJ1-5; D is ambiguous. The CDR3 spans 15 residues. In germline, CDR1 is PRHDT, CDR2 FYEKMQ (reference sequence). Trimming stripped 1 base from V and 0 bases from J, with 7 bases between. CDR3 sequence (DNA): TGTGCCAGCAGCTTAGCTGCAGATAGCAATCAGCCCCAGCATTTT. Its protein is CASSLAADSNQPQHF.

This chain links TRBV7-8 with TRBJ2-1; 8 bases are shared with TRBD1. This CDR3 spans 14 amino acids. After removal of 3 bases from V and 6 bases from J, the junction contained 4 bases not matched to a gene. CDR1 is SGHVS, CDR2 FQNEAQ, per germline. The CDR3: CASSLGQVGNEQFF. The CDR3 DNA follows: TGTGCCAGCAGCTTGGGACAGGTGGGCAATGAGCAGTTCTTC.

CDR3 protein: CASSQGLAGGAYEQYF. CDR3 DNA: TGTGCCAGCAGCCAGGGACTAGCGGGAGGTGCCTACGAGCAGTACTTC. V usage is TRBV4-2 and J usage is TRBJ2-7; 15 bases match TRBD2. Looked up from germline, CDR1 is LGHNA and CDR2 is YNFKEQ. The CDR3 runs 16 residues. V lost 3 bases, J lost 2 bases, and 2 bases stayed unmatched.

This clone was seen a few times. This chain links TRBV7-9 with TRBJ2-5; 8 positions match TRBD1. The CDR3 is 15 residues long. Germline-derived CDR1 and CDR2 are SEHNR and FQNEAQ (reference sequence). Trimming cost V 5 bases and J 1 base; bases outside gene matches: 6. The CDR3 DNA is TGTGCCAGCAGCCTAGGCCAGGGGGCCCAAGAGACCCAGTACTTC. Amino acid sequence: CASSLGQGAQETQYF. Drawing the rest from reference TRBV7-9 and TRBJ2-5, the complete variable domain is DTGVSQNPRHKITKRGQNVTFRCDPISEHNRLYWYRQTLGQGPEFLTYFQNEAQLEKSRLLSDRFSAERPKGSFSTLEIQRTEQGDSAMYLCASSLGQGAQETQYFGPGTRLLVL.

This sequence joins TRBV19 and TRBJ2-7; 12 bases map to TRBD2. Unmatched junction bases numbered 11, after V lost 5 bases and J lost 0 bases. The CDR3 has 18 amino acids. The germline CDR1 and CDR2 sequences are LNHDA and SQIVND (reference sequence). The DNA of the CDR3 is TGTGCCAGTAGTTCAAGGACTAGCGGGGCGATTAGCTCCTACGAGCAGTACTTC. It yields the protein CASSSRTSGAISSYEQYF.

This clone was counted once. The gene calls are TRBV7-3 and TRBJ2-7; 9 bases fit TRBD2. Germline lookup yields CDR1 SGHTA and CDR2 FQGTGA. The V gene end was trimmed by 2 bases and the J gene end by 1 base; junction bases not matched to a gene: 3. CDR3 size: 15 residues. CDR3 DNA: TGTGCCAGCAGCTTAGCGGGGGGGCCTTCCTACGAGCAGTACTTC. Protein product: CASSLAGGPSYEQYF.

CDR3 in amino acids: CASSLSPGRGYTF. Written as DNA, the CDR3 is TGTGCCAGCAGTTTATCTCCAGGGAGGGGCTACACCTTC. V and J are TRBV28 and TRBJ1-2; possible D gene TRBD1, 5 bases. This CDR3 spans 13 amino acids. The V and J ends lost 1 base and 8 bases respectively, with 11 bases between them. Germline values: CDR1 MDHEN, CDR2 SYDVKM.

This clone was detected only a few times. The rearrangement joins TRBV29-1 to TRBJ2-1; 7 bases fit TRBD2. The CDR3 sequence is 13 residues long. CDR1 and CDR2 (germline): SQVTM, ANQGSEA. Trimming removed 6 bases from V and 9 bases from J; junction bases left unmatched: 11. CDR3 amino acids: CSVLIKRGGEQFF. CDR3 bases: TGCAGCGTCCTCATAAAGCGCGGGGGTGAGCAGTTCTTC.

The chain combines TRBV4-1 with TRBJ2-1; D may be TRBD1 (5 bases). Per the germline V gene, CDR1 is MGHRA and CDR2 is YSYEKL. Trimming pared 0 bases from V and 7 bases from J, leaving 13 bases between. There are 15 residues in the CDR3. The CDR3, as DNA: TGCGCCAGCAGCCAAGATAACGCAGGGTGGAATGAGCAGTTCTTC. Translated, it gives CASSQDNAGWNEQFF.